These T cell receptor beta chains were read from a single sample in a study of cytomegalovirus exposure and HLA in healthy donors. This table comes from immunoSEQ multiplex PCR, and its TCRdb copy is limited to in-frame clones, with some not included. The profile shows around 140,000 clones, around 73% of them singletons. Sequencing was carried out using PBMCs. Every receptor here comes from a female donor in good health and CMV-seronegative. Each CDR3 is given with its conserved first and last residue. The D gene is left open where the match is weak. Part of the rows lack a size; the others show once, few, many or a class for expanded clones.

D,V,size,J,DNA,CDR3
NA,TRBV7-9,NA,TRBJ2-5,TGTGCCAGCAGCTACCTGACCCCGGAACGAGGGGAGACCCAGTACTTC,CASSYLTPERGETQYF
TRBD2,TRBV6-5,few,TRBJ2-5,TGTGCCAGCAGTTTCGGACTAGCGGGGGGCCCACAGTACTTC,CASSFGLAGGPQYF
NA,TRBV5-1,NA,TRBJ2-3,TGCGCCAGCAGCTTGAGGGGCCTTAGCACAGATACGCAGTATTTT,CASSLRGLSTDTQYF
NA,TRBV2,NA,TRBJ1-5,TGTGCCAGCAGTGCAGGGCCCAATCAGCCCCAGCATTTT,CASSAGPNQPQHF
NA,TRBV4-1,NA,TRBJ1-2,TGCGCCAGCAGCCAAGCAGGGATTAACTATGGCTACACCTTC,CASSQAGINYGYTF
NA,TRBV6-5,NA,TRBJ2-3,TGTGCCAGCAGTTATGGTCTAGCCGGATTCACAGATACGCAGTATTTT,CASSYGLAGFTDTQYF
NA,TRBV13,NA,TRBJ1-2,TGTGCCAGCAGTTCCCAGGGGAGCTATGGCTACACCTTC,CASSSQGSYGYTF
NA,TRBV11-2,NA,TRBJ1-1,TGTGCCAGCAGCTTATCCAGGGGTGAAGCTTTCTTT,CASSLSRGEAFF
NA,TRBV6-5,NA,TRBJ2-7,TGTGCCAGCAGCCAGGGTGGATACCCTTACTTC,CASSQGGYPYF
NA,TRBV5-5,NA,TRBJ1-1,TGTGCCAGCAGCTTGGGGGGAGCACCGGAAGCTTTCTTT,CASSLGGAPEAFF
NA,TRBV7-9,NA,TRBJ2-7,TGTGCCAGCAGCCCCGGGACAAAGCACTTC,CASSPGTKHF
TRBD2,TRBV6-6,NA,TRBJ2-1,TGTGCCAGCAGCCGTAGCGGGAGGGCCTACAATGAGCAGTTCTTC,CASSRSGRAYNEQFF
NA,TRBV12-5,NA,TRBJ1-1,TGTGCTAGTGGTTTGGTACGGGGGAGACAGGCTTTCTTT,CASGLVRGRQAFF
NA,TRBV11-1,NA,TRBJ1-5,TGTGCCAGCAGCCTACACCGCGGCGGGGACCAGCCCCAGCATTTT,CASSLHRGGDQPQHF
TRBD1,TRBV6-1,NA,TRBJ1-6,TGTGCCAGCAGTCCTGGTGGGACAGGGGTATCACCCCTCCACTTT,CASSPGGTGVSPLHF
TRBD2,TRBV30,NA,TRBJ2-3,TGTGCCTGGAGTAAAGGACTAGCGGGAGGGTCAGATACGCAGTATTTT,CAWSKGLAGGSDTQYF
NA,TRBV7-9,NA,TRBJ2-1,TGTTCCAGCAGCTTAGCGCCTGAGCTTCTTTACAATGAGCAGTTCTTC,CSSSLAPELLYNEQFF
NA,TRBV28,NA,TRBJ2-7,TGTGCCAGCGTGGGGAGCTCCTACGAGCAGTACTTC,CASVGSSYEQYF
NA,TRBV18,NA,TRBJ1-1,TGTGCCAGCTCACCACCCCGGCGGGGGGCCCAGAACACTGAAGCTTTCTTT,CASSPPRRGAQNTEAFF
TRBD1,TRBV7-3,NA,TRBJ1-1,TGTGCCAGCAAAGGGGGCATGAACACTGAAGCTTTCTTT,CASKGGMNTEAFF
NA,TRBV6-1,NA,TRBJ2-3,TGTGCCAGCAGTGGGGCGGGCCGGGGGACAGATACGCAGTATTTT,CASSGAGRGTDTQYF
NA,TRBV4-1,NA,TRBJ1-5,TGCGCCAGCAGCCACGGGGGTCAGCCCCAGCATTTT,CASSHGGQPQHF
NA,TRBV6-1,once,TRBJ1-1,TGTGCCAGCAGTGCGACAGAGATGAACACTGAAGCTTTCTTT,CASSATEMNTEAFF
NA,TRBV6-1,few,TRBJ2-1,TGTGCCAGCAGTGGTTACTACAATGAGCAGTTCTTC,CASSGYYNEQFF
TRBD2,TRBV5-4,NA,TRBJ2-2,TGTGCCAGCAGCTTGGTCGGGGGGTTCGGGGAGCTGTTTTTT,CASSLVGGFGELFF
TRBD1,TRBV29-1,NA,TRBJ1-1,TGCAGCGTTGAAGCCGCGGGACAGGGTTGGACTGAAGCTTTCTTT,CSVEAAGQGWTEAFF
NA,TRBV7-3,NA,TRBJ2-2,TGTGCCAGCGCGCTGGACACCGGGGAGCTGTTTTTT,CASALDTGELFF
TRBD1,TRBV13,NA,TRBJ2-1,TGTGCCAGCAGCCCAGTTGGGACAGGGGGCTTTAATGAGCAGTTCTTC,CASSPVGTGGFNEQFF
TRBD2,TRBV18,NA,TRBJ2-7,TGTGCCAGCTCACCAAAAGGACTAGCGGGAGCTGCCTACGAGCAGTACTTC,CASSPKGLAGAAYEQYF
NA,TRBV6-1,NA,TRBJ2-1,TGTGCCAGCAGTGCTTTCAGGAATGAGCAGTTCTTC,CASSAFRNEQFF
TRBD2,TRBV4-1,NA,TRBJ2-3,TGCGCCAGCAGCCCCCTAGCGGGAGCCACTAACGCACAGTATTTT,CASSPLAGATNAQYF